This T cell receptor (beta chain) was identified in a study of T cell changes during pregnancy in multiple sclerosis (dated by TCRdb to the late 2010s). With respect to the entire study: Changes in the T cell repertoire over the course of pregnancy were examined in this study in women with multiple sclerosis.

The library was produced with the immunoSEQ multiplex PCR assay. Here the immuneACCESS table is served through TCRdb, limited to in-frame sequences with V and J called. Missing clones are a known gap in these copies; in checked studies unresolved V genes cover under half, and the rest lacks a known reason. The sample records about 73,000 clones, over 80% of which are singletons. The top ten clonotypes cover roughly 3% of the sample. V is shortened by 3 bases, J by 1 base, and the region joining them spans 9 bases. Inclusive of the bounding cysteine and phenylalanine, the CDR3 is 15 residues long. Only the CDR3 portion is preserved as DNA: 45 bases, with reading frame beginning at the first base. The germline V gene (reference sequence) supplies CDR1 MNHEY and CDR2 SMNVEV. This clone appeared a single time. Its antigen is currently not known. No base qualities exist here, and no much larger clone lies one base off it.

The sequence is built from TRBV27 and TRBJ2-2; the D segment could be TRBD2, given 6 matching bases. This specimen consisted of peripheral blood, obtained in the third trimester of pregnancy. The sequence came from a female donor in good health, enrolled as a control in a pregnancy study. The CDR3 in this case is CASSFSRGNTGELFF. The nucleotides read TGTGCCAGCAGTTTTTCGCGGGGGAACACCGGGGAGCTGTTTTTT.